The entry that follows covers one TCR beta chain sequence. The antigen this receptor binds is unknown. Within one base of it there is no much larger clone, and no base qualities were kept. The library was built by means of the immunoSEQ multiplex PCR assay. TCR beta CDR3 sequencing was performed on DNA from the cultured, isolated CD4+ T cells. Under the source paper's analysis protocol: Non-productive TCR sequences were removed, reads were trimmed to the CDR3 region, and CDR3s of at least 7 amino acids were retained. The MANAFEST web app was used to pick out antigen-specific clonotypes by comparing their expansion in peptide wells with that in reference cultures. To be called positive, a clone needed expansion at FDR<0.05 compared with the reference and with all other wells, an odds ratio greater than 5, and a frequency greater than 0.1% in two replicate wells. A clonotype was defined as cross-reactive if the clonotype was significantly expanded both in SARS-CoV-2 spike wells and in at least one common cold coronavirus spike condition. CDR3 similarity was assessed by Levenshtein distance with the stringdist R package, and unrooted trees were built with ape in R 3.6.1. In its TCRdb copy, this immuneACCESS table keeps in-frame sequences only and misses some clones. Where compared with another copy, unresolved V genes explain less than half of these, and the others have no known cause. From that table come the V and J calls and clone size; the DNA was used to work out D and trimming. The sample table contains 30,000 to 40,000 clones; only one count was recorded for 75% of them. The top ten clonotypes cover 6.6% of the sample.

Including the terminal cysteine and phenylalanine, the CDR3 comprises 17 residues. Of all the DNA, just the CDR3 is kept, 51 bases in frame from base 1. CDR1 is given as SGHTA and CDR2 as FQGNSA, both from the germline V gene. Trimming removed 4 bases from V and 1 base from J, leaving 16 bases between the germline ends. The sample belongs to a study of vaccination effects on CD4 cells after COVID-19 (dated by TCRdb to the early 2020s). Background on the whole study: The ViraFEST assay stimulated PBMC with viral peptide pools and then used TCR sequencing to identify antigen-specific CD4+ T cell clonotypes by expansion. After vaccination, three convalescent patients were sampled both early (day +14) and late (day +241, +227, +161 respectively). Post-vaccine samples across the study were collected a median of 72 days after the second dose, with a range of 14 to 241. Approximately 2 million PBMC per well were cultured with about 9 ug/ml peptides in IMDM containing around 5.3% human AB serum, around 10 IU/ml IL-2 and gentamicin. SARS-CoV-2 spike-specific CD4+ TCR repertoires were compared before and after mRNA vaccination in COVID-19 convalescent patients and in infection-naive vaccine recipients. The full study included 9 to 10 COVID-19 convalescent patients and a few SARS-CoV-2-naive healthy vaccine recipients. Cultures from other donors in the study were sequenced using the Oncomine TCR Beta short-read assay on an Illumina iSeq 100. The full study reports these points: In convalescent patients, the post-vaccine spike-reactive repertoire consisted mainly of new vaccine-induced clones, largely distinct from infection-induced clones. Clones induced by infection and clones induced by vaccination both contracted markedly at late timepoints after vaccination, which fits with T cell responses waning over time. The study was limited by a small number of convalescent patients, and early post-infection timepoints were lacking.

After 10 days of culture, CD4+ T cells were isolated with the EasySep CD4+ T cell isolation kit. Convalescent patients had PCR-confirmed SARS-CoV-2 infection between March and December 2020, before Alpha, Beta and Delta variants emerged in the United States. Two doses of either the BNT162b2 or the mRNA-1273 mRNA SARS-CoV-2 vaccine were administered to participants. Half of the culture medium was replaced with fresh IL-2-containing medium on days 3 and 7. Unless noted otherwise, every peptide stimulation condition was grown in triplicate wells. Using Ficoll-Paque Plus gradient centrifugation, PBMC were separated from whole blood and then either used fresh or cryopreserved at -140C. Genomic DNA was extracted from cultured CD4+ T cells with the QIAamp micro DNA kit.

This sequence uses TRBV7-2 and TRBJ2-2; possibly the D gene is TRBD1, per 6 matching bases. The clonotype comes from a human donor who had a prior SARS-CoV-2 infection. Sequenced material: CD4+ T cells from PBMCs cultured without peptide, taken after COVID-19 vaccination. Here is the DNA: TGTGCCAGCAGCTACGAGTGGGGGCCCAAGAACACCGGGGAGCTGTTTTTT. This encodes CASSYEWGPKNTGELFF.